This T cell receptor beta chain was captured by sequencing in a study of blood T cell repertoires in COVID-19. Which cohort a participant joined came from the clinical history participants gave. Symptom resolution, clearance, or two negative PCRs marked the recovered donors of Cohort 3. Original methodology: The assay estimated nucleated cells by amplifying reference gene primers. TCRdb keeps only in-frame clones here, not all; method: immunoSEQ multiplex PCR. D and trimming were read from the DNA, whereas the V and J calls and clone size are those reported in that table. This sample carries over 300,000 clones, around nine tenths of them seen once, and the ten largest clones take approximately 5%. Germline-derived CDR1 and CDR2 are SQVTM and ANQGSEA. The ends were cut back, 7 bases at V and 11 bases at J, with 20 bases in the middle. CDR3 length equals 12 residues.

The receptor comes from a woman aged 30 to 39 who had recovered from COVID-19. The specimen was PBMCs or T cells enriched from blood (not recorded which). V is TRBV29-1 and J is TRBJ1-2; D perhaps matches TRBD1 (6 bases). The CDR3 nucleotides are TGCAGCGCTAGGGAAGGGGGGGAGGATTACACCTTC. This sequence encodes CSAREGGEDYTF.